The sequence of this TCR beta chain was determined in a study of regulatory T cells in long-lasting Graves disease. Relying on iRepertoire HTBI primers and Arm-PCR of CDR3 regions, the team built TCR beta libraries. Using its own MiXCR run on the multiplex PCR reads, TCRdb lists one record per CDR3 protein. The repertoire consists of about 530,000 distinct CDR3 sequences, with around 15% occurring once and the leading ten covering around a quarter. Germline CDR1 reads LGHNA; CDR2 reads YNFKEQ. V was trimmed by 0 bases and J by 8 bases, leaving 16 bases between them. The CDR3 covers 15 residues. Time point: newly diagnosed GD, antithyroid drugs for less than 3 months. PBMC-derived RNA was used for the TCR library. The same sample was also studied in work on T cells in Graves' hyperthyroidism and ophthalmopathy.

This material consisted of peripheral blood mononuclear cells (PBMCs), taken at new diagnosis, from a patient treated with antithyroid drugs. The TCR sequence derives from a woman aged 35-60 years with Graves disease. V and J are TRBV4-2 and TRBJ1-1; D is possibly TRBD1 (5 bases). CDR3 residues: CASSQDAGPYLEAFF. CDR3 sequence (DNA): TGTGCCAGCAGCCAAGATGCGGGACCCTACCTAGAAGCTTTCTTT.